This TCR beta chain is from a study of blood T cell repertoires in COVID-19. Across the whole study: COVID-19 samples from acute and convalescent phases originated in the United States, Italy and Spain. The cDNA or gDNA used as material had been derived from T cells, B-cell-depleted T cells, or PBMCs.

Under the authors' procedure: Reference gene primers were amplified, and this amplification served to estimate nucleated cell counts. Profiling relied on immunoSEQ multiplex PCR, and the TCRdb table lists in-frame clones only, not all of them. V, J and clone size were drawn from that table, and D and trimming were deduced from the DNA. The sample shows about 260,000 clones, about four fifths of them seen only once. Trimming cost V 3 bases and J 5 bases, with 19 bases left between them. There are 17 residues in the CDR3. Germline V gene lookup returns CDR1 SGHAT and CDR2 FQNNGV. The chain carries TRBV11-2 and TRBJ2-2; possibly TRBD2 for D (5 bases). The source is a woman aged 50 to 65 who had recovered from COVID-19. Sequenced input: peripheral blood. In DNA, the CDR3 is TGTGCCAGCAGCTTGGAGCGGCTACAGTCAATAACCGGGGAGCTGTTTTTT. This codes for CASSLERLQSITGELFF.